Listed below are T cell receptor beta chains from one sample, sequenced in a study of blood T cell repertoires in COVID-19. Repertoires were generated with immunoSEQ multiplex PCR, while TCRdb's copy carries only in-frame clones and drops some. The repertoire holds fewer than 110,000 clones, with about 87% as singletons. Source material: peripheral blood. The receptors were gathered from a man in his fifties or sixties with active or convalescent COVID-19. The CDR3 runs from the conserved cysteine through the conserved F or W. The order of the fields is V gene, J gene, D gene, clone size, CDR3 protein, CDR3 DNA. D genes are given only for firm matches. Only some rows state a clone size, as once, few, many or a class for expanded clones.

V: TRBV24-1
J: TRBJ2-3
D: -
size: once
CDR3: CATSPGQGSADTQYF
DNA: TGTGCCACCTCCCCAGGGCAGGGTAGTGCAGATACGCAGTATTTT

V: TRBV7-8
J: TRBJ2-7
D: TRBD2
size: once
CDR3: CASSLSGNEQYF
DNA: TGTGCCAGCAGCCTTAGCGGGAACGAGCAGTACTTC

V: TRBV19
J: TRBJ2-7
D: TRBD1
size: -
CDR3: CASTGTASYEQYF
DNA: TGTGCCAGTACGGGGACAGCCTCCTACGAGCAGTACTTC

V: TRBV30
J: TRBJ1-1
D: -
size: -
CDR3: CAWRGQLNTEAFF
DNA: TGTGCCTGGAGAGGACAGCTGAACACTGAAGCTTTCTTT

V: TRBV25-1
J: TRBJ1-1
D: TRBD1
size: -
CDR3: CASSQEGALAEAFF
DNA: TGTGCCAGCAGCCAGGAGGGGGCATTAGCTGAAGCTTTCTTT

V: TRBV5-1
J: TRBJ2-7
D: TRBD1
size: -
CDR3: CASTQGYEQYF
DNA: TGCGCCAGCACACAGGGGTACGAGCAGTACTTC

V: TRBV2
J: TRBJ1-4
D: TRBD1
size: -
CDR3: CASSGTTGEHEKLFF
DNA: TGTGCCAGCAGTGGGACTACAGGGGAGCATGAAAAACTGTTTTTT

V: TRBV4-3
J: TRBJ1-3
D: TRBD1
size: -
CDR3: CASSRLTGEGNTIYF
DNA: TGCGCCAGCAGCCGGCTAACAGGGGAAGGAAACACCATATATTTT

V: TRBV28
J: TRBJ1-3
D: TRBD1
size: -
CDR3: CASRWTGRNTIYF
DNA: TGTGCCAGCAGGTGGACAGGACGAAACACCATATATTTT

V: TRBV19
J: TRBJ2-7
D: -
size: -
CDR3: CASSPRLGSYEQYF
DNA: TGTGCCAGTAGTCCAAGACTGGGCTCCTACGAGCAGTACTTC

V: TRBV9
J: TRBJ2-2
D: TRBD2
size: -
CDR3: CASSDGPGLANTGELFF
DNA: TGTGCCAGCAGCGATGGGCCGGGACTAGCGAACACCGGGGAGCTGTTTTTT

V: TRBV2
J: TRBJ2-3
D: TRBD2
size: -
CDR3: CASSEVGLAEVTDTQYF
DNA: TGTGCCAGCAGTGAAGTGGGACTAGCGGAAGTCACAGATACGCAGTATTTT

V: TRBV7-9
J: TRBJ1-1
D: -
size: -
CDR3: CASSSTGTRVFEAFF
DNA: TGTGCCAGCAGCTCCACAGGGACCCGCGTGTTTGAAGCTTTCTTT

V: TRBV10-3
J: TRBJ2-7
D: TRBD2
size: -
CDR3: CAISGGTIGYEQYF
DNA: TGTGCCATCAGTGGGGGGACTATCGGATACGAGCAGTACTTC

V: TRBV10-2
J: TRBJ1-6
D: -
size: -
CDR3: CASSERASYESGNNSPLHF
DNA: TGCGCCAGCAGTGAACGGGCCTCCTATGAAAGCGGAAATAATTCACCCCTCCACTTT

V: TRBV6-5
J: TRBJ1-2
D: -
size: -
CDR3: CASSYHRENGYTF
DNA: TGTGCCAGCAGTTACCACAGGGAAAATGGCTACACCTTC

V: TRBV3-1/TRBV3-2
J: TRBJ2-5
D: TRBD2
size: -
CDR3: CASSPGLQETQYF
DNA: TGTGCCAGCAGCCCGGGACTACAAGAGACCCAGTACTTC

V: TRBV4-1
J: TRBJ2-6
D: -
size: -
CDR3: CASSQDWLSGANVLTF
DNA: TGCGCCAGCAGCCAAGATTGGCTCTCTGGGGCCAACGTCCTGACTTTC

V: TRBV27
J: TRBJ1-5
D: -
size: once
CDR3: CASSLVSFGPQHF
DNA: TGTGCCAGCAGTTTGGTTAGCTTCGGGCCCCAGCATTTT

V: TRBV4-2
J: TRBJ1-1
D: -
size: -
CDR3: CASSQDFGVEAFF
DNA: TGTGCCAGCAGCCAAGACTTCGGGGTTGAAGCTTTCTTT

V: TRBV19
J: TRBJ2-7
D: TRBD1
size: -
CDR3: CASSRLPGQGFYEQYF
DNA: TGTGCCAGTAGCCGGCTACCGGGACAGGGGTTCTACGAGCAGTACTTC

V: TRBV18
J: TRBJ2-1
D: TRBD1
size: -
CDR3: CASSPGTGNMNEQFF
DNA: TGTGCCAGCTCACCAGGGACAGGGAATATGAATGAGCAGTTCTTC

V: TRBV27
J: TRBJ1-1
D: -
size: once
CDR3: CASSLEGWTEAFF
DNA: TGTGCCAGCAGTTTGGAGGGGTGGACTGAAGCTTTCTTT

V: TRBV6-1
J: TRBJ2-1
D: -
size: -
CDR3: CASSEGQGLYNEQFF
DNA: TGTGCCAGCAGTGAGGGGCAGGGACTCTACAATGAGCAGTTCTTC

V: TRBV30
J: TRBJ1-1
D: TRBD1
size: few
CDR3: CAWSAGAGNRGPSSFTEAFF
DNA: TGTGCCTGGAGTGCGGGGGCCGGGAACAGGGGCCCTAGTTCCTTTACTGAAGCTTTCTTT

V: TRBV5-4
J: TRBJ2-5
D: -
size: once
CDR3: CASSSTGRSGETQYF
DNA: TGTGCCAGCAGCTCCACAGGACGGTCAGGGGAGACCCAGTACTTC

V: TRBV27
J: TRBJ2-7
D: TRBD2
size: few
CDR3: CASSERERLYEQYF
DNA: TGTGCCAGCAGTGAGCGGGAGAGGCTATACGAGCAGTACTTC

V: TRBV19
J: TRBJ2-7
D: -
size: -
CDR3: CASTIGQGNEQYF
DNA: TGTGCCAGTACCATCGGGCAGGGAAACGAGCAGTACTTC

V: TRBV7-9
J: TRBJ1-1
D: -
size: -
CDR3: CASSLLWNTEAFF
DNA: TGTGCCAGCAGCTTACTCTGGAACACTGAAGCTTTCTTT

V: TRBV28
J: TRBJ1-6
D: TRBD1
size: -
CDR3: CASSRLTGTAYNSPLHF
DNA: TGTGCCAGCAGTCGCCTTACCGGGACAGCCTATAATTCACCCCTCCACTTT

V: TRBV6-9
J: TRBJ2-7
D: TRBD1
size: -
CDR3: CASRPPGQGTF
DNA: TGTGCCAGCAGGCCGCCGGGACAGGGTACCTTC

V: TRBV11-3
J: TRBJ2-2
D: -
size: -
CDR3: CASSQTRTGELFF
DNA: TGTGCCAGCAGCCAAACTAGGACCGGGGAGCTGTTTTTT

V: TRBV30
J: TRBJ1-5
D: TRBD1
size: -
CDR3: CAWSVAGGNQPQHF
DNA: TGTGCCTGGAGCGTAGCAGGGGGGAATCAGCCCCAGCATTTT

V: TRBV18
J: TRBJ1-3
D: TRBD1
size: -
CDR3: CASSQNGQGSSGNTIYF
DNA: TGTGCCAGCTCACAAAACGGACAGGGGAGCTCTGGAAACACCATATATTTT

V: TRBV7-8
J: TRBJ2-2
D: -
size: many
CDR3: CASSLVSGNTGELFF
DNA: TGTGCCAGCAGCTTAGTTAGCGGGAACACCGGGGAGCTGTTTTTT

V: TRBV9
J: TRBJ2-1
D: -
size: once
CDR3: CASSDRDFSYNEQFF
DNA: TGTGCCAGCAGCGATCGGGACTTTTCCTACAATGAGCAGTTCTTC

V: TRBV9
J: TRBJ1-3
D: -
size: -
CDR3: CASKLATQQGSGNTIYF
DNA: TGTGCCAGCAAACTCGCCACCCAACAGGGATCAGGAAACACCATATATTTT

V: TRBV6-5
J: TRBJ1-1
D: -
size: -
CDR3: CAIAQTFSNTEAFF
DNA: TGTGCCATCGCCCAGACATTCTCGAACACTGAAGCTTTCTTT

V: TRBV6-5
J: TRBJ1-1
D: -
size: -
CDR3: CASKTGTTEAFF
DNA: TGTGCCAGCAAGACAGGAACCACTGAAGCTTTCTTT

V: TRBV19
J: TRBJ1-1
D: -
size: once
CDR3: CASSAYRDPTEAFF
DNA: TGTGCCAGTAGTGCTTACAGGGACCCTACTGAAGCTTTCTTT

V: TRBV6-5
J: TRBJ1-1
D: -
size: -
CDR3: CASRDRASGTEAFF
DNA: TGTGCCAGCAGGGACCGAGCCTCGGGGACTGAAGCTTTCTTT

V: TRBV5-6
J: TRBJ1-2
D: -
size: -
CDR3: CASSLGRYLNYGYTF
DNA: TGTGCCAGCAGCTTGGGGCGGTACCTCAACTATGGCTACACCTTC

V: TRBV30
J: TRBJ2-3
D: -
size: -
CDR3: CAWRDYTTDTQYF
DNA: TGTGCCTGGAGGGACTATACCACAGATACGCAGTATTTT

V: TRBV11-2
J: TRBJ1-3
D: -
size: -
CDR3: CASSKQLSGNTIYF
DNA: TGTGCCAGCAGCAAACAGCTCTCTGGAAACACCATATATTTT

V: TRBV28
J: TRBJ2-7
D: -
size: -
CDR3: CASSLQGRGEQYF
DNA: TGTGCCAGCAGCCTACAGGGGCGGGGTGAGCAGTACTTC

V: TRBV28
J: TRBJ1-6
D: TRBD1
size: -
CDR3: CASSSSRDRVGSPLHF
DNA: TGTGCCAGCAGTTCGTCCCGGGACAGGGTTGGTTCACCCCTCCACTTT

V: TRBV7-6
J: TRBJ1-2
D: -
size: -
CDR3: CAGDGSYGYTF
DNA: TGTGCTGGGGACGGGAGCTATGGCTACACCTTC

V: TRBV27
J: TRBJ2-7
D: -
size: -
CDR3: CASSFLADSSYEQYF
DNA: TGTGCCAGCAGTTTCCTAGCGGACAGCTCCTACGAGCAGTACTTC

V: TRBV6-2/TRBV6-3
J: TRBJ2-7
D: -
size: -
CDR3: CASSYSRAIGGAHHEQYF
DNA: TGTGCCAGCAGTTACTCGCGGGCAATTGGCGGTGCGCACCACGAGCAGTACTTC

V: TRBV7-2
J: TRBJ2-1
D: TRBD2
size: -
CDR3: CASSLALAGVNEQFF
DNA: TGTGCCAGCAGCTTAGCCCTAGCGGGAGTAAATGAGCAGTTCTTC

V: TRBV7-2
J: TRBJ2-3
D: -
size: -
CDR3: CASSPYLSTDTQYF
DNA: TGTGCCAGCAGCCCCTATCTTAGCACAGATACGCAGTATTTT

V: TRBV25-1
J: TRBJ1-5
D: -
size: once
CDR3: CASSWGGDNSNQPQHF
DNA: TGTGCCAGCAGTTGGGGGGGGGACAATAGCAATCAGCCCCAGCATTTT

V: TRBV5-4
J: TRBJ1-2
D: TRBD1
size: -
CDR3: CASSLATGQNYGYTF
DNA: TGTGCCAGCAGCTTGGCCACGGGACAGAACTATGGCTACACCTTC

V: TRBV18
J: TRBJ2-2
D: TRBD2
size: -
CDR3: CASSLNPGTSGINTGELFF
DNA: TGTGCCAGCTCACTAAACCCCGGGACTAGCGGGATTAACACCGGGGAGCTGTTTTTT

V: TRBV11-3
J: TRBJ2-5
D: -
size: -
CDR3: CASSLNQGRETQYF
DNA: TGTGCCAGCAGCCTGAACCAGGGTCGAGAGACCCAGTACTTC

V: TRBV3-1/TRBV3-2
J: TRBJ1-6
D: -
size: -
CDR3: CASSQDLNSPLHF
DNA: TGTGCCAGCAGCCAAGATCTAAATTCACCCCTCCACTTT

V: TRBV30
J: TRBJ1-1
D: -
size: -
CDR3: CAWTGLTNTEAFF
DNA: TGTGCCTGGACAGGGCTTACGAACACTGAAGCTTTCTTT

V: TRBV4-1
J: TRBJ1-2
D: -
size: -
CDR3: CASSQVTGSGYTF
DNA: TGCGCCAGCAGCCAAGTCACAGGCTCTGGCTACACCTTC

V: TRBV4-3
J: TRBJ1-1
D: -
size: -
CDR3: CASSQVSGTPRRTEAFF
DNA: TGCGCCAGCAGCCAAGTCTCCGGGACACCCAGGAGGACTGAAGCTTTCTTT